The rows below give T cell receptor beta chains drawn from one sample of a study of T cell changes during pregnancy in multiple sclerosis. Clones were sequenced by immunoSEQ multiplex PCR, and TCRdb holds only the in-frame ones, with some missing. The table records some 29,000 clones, 80% to 90% of them present only once. Source: CD8+ T cells from peripheral blood mononuclear cells, taken in the third trimester of pregnancy. Every receptor here comes from a female donor with multiple sclerosis, enrolled in a pregnancy study. The CDR3 runs from the conserved cysteine through the conserved F or W. The D gene is left open where the match is weak. Clone sizes are given selectively: once, few, many, or a class where the clone is expanded.

j_gene	abundance	d_gene	v_gene	CDR3aa	CDR3nt
TRBJ1-3	.	.	TRBV29-1	CSVEDPRVQGNTIYF	TGCAGCGTTGAAGATCCCAGGGTCCAAGGAAACACCATATATTTT
TRBJ1-2	.	TRBD1	TRBV5-5	CASSRGGVYGYTF	TGTGCCAGCAGCCGAGGGGGCGTCTATGGCTACACCTTC
TRBJ1-3	.	.	TRBV21-1	CASSKGEGLGNTIYF	TGTGCCAGCAGCAAAGGGGAGGGTTTAGGAAACACCATATATTTT
TRBJ1-2	few	.	TRBV2	CASSPPGDRNYGYTF	TGTGCCAGCAGTCCTCCCGGCGACAGAAACTATGGCTACACCTTC
TRBJ2-7	.	.	TRBV6-1	CASSGDSSYEQYF	TGTGCCAGCAGTGGTGACAGCTCCTACGAGCAGTACTTC
TRBJ2-3	.	TRBD2	TRBV6-1	CASSETSGGAAPDTQYF	TGTGCCAGCAGTGAGACTAGCGGGGGGGCCGCACCAGATACGCAGTATTTT
TRBJ2-1	.	TRBD2	TRBV27	CASSPAGLAGVGVINEQFF	TGTGCCAGCAGTCCTGCGGGACTAGCGGGAGTAGGTGTGATTAATGAGCAGTTCTTC
TRBJ1-2	medium-sized	TRBD1	TRBV9	CASSGTGTGSRYTF	TGTGCCAGCAGCGGTACCGGGACAGGCTCCCGCTACACCTTC
TRBJ2-1	.	.	TRBV27	CASSYRDSREQFF	TGTGCCAGCAGTTACAGGGATAGTAGAGAGCAGTTCTTC
TRBJ2-7	.	.	TRBV28	CASSLERGKAYEQYF	TGTGCCAGCAGTTTGGAAAGGGGGAAAGCCTACGAGCAGTACTTC
TRBJ1-1	.	TRBD1	TRBV9	CASSASWTGGSKAEAFF	TGTGCCAGCAGCGCGAGCTGGACAGGGGGCTCTAAGGCTGAAGCTTTCTTT
TRBJ2-7	.	.	TRBV19	CASARTGAYEQYF	TGTGCCAGCGCCCGGACGGGGGCCTACGAGCAGTACTTC
TRBJ1-6	.	.	TRBV7-9	CASSPGQLNSPLHF	TGTGCCAGCAGTCCTGGACAGCTCAATTCACCCCTCCACTTT
TRBJ1-2	.	TRBD1	TRBV2	CASRGQDYTF	TGTGCCAGCAGGGGACAGGACTACACCTTC
TRBJ1-1	.	.	TRBV7-9	CASSREAGEAFF	TGTGCCAGCAGCCGAGAGGCGGGTGAAGCTTTCTTT
TRBJ2-5	.	.	TRBV7-9	CASSLVPGNQETQYF	TGTGCCAGCAGCTTAGTTCCCGGGAACCAAGAGACCCAGTACTTC
TRBJ2-2	.	TRBD2	TRBV7-2	CASSLAGTSGRLATGELFF	TGTGCCAGCAGCTTAGCGGGGACTAGCGGGAGGTTAGCAACCGGGGAGCTGTTTTTT
TRBJ2-7	.	.	TRBV5-6	CASSWGDSSYEQYF	TGTGCCAGCAGCTGGGGGGACAGTAGCTACGAGCAGTACTTC
TRBJ2-7	.	.	TRBV6-5	CASSYSSSLSEQYF	TGTGCCAGCAGTTACTCGAGTAGTCTCTCCGAGCAGTACTTC
TRBJ2-3	.	.	TRBV10-1	CASSEVAGRGTDTQYF	TGCGCCAGCAGTGAGGTTGCGGGAAGGGGCACAGATACGCAGTATTTT
TRBJ2-1	.	TRBD2	TRBV7-9	CASSSREVSYNEQFF	TGTGCCAGCAGCTCCCGGGAGGTCTCCTACAATGAGCAGTTCTTC
TRBJ2-1	.	TRBD2	TRBV7-9	CASSSTSGRGAPYNEQFF	TGTGCCAGCAGCTCAACTAGCGGGAGGGGGGCCCCCTACAATGAGCAGTTCTTC
TRBJ1-2	.	TRBD1	TRBV9	CASSVGGQINYGYTF	TGTGCCAGCAGCGTAGGGGGACAGATAAACTATGGCTACACCTTC
TRBJ1-1	.	TRBD1	TRBV28	CASSLGTQGAGAFF	TGTGCCAGCAGTTTAGGGACACAGGGGGCAGGGGCTTTCTTT
TRBJ1-5	.	TRBD1	TRBV10-2	CASSGTGGDYQPQHF	TGCGCCAGCAGTGGGACAGGGGGAGATTATCAGCCCCAGCATTTT
TRBJ2-1	.	TRBD2	TRBV4-2	CASSQAPLPRLAGFLGEQFF	TGTGCCAGCAGCCAGGCCCCACTTCCTCGACTAGCGGGGTTCCTGGGTGAGCAGTTCTTC
TRBJ2-4	once	TRBD1	TRBV5-1	CASSLDLDRANIQYF	TGCGCCAGCAGCTTGGACCTGGACAGGGCAAACATTCAGTACTTC
TRBJ2-7	.	TRBD2	TRBV2	CASTGTSGNFYEQYF	TGTGCCAGCACCGGGACTAGCGGGAATTTCTACGAGCAGTACTTC
TRBJ2-1	.	.	TRBV6-1	CASSELADFAYNEQFF	TGTGCCAGCAGTGAACTGGCGGATTTTGCCTACAATGAGCAGTTCTTC
TRBJ1-1	.	.	TRBV9	CASSPTGQYEAFF	TGTGCCAGCAGCCCGACTGGACAGTATGAAGCTTTCTTT
TRBJ2-1	.	.	TRBV9	CASSVFGGSDEQFF	TGTGCCAGCAGCGTATTCGGCGGGTCCGATGAGCAGTTCTTC
TRBJ2-2	.	.	TRBV2	CASSEGGAGELFF	TGTGCCAGCAGTGAGGGGGGAGCCGGGGAGCTGTTTTTT
TRBJ1-2	.	.	TRBV30	CAWSEPAGYTF	TGTGCCTGGAGTGAGCCAGCGGGCTACACCTTC
TRBJ2-2	.	.	TRBV27	CASSFGGELFF	TGTGCCAGCAGTTTCGGCGGGGAGCTGTTTTTT